This T cell receptor (beta chain) was captured in a study of blood T cell repertoires in COVID-19 (dated by TCRdb to about 2020). In the study overall: Collaborator samples came from the United States, Italy and Spain and covered acute and convalescent phases of COVID-19. The prospective study material was composed of cDNA or gDNA derived from T cells, B-cell-depleted T cells, or PBMCs. The dataset comprised deeply sampled blood TCRbeta repertoires from subjects exposed to, actively infected with, or recovered from COVID-19. The repertoires were made available in a free public database intended to serve as a resource for research on the immune response to SARS-CoV-2. The samples were drawn from two sources: the first 160 participants of the ongoing ImmuneRACE study, and some 1,300 subjects contributed by 6 global collaborators. Nearly every sample came with metadata listing a de-identified subject ID, COVID-19 status, age in years and sex. HLA class I and class II types, where available, came from metadata supplied by the sample provider rather than from assay-based typing.

V loses 9 bases at its end and J loses 3 bases; junction bases beyond the gene matches: 13. Inclusive of the bounding cysteine and phenylalanine, the CDR3 is 16 residues long. Only CDR3 DNA remains: 48 bases, in frame from the first base. CDR1 is given as SNHLY and CDR2 as FYNNEI, both from the germline V gene. A second Seattle source provided samples from volunteer blood donors who had recovered from COVID-19. Collaborating institutions collected whole blood in K2EDTA tubes following their own protocols. For TCRbeta analysis, collaborator samples were shipped as frozen whole blood, as isolated PBMCs, or as DNA extracted from either sample type. The research as a whole found: Clinical and demographic metadata were provided uncurated, with the amount varying by source and participant.

TCRbeta CDR3 regions were amplified from genomic DNA using the immunoSEQ Assay, a bias-controlled multiplex PCR. Processing in the source paper ran as follows. The number of nucleated cells in each sample was estimated by amplification of reference gene primers within the assay. Sequence reads were collapsed and filtered to measure the absolute abundance of every unique TCRbeta CDR3 rearrangement. For each sample, productive Simpson clonality was calculated as the square root of Simpson's diversity index over productive rearrangements. Held by TCRdb, this immuneACCESS table contains in-frame sequences only and omits some clones. Under half of the omission traces to an unresolved V gene where checked; the cause of the rest is unknown. Clonal size and the V and J genes are those of that table, whereas D and trimming came from the DNA. This sample is represented by around 290,000 clones; about 87% of them were singletons. Clones ranked in the top ten supply approximately 8% of the sample.

This clone was recorded a few times. Its antigen is not yet known. One base away there is no much larger clone; base qualities are not given. The rearrangement joined TRBV2 to TRBJ2-7; the central 11 bases match TRBD1. Material: peripheral blood. The receptor comes from a woman aged 45-65 years who had recovered from COVID-19. The sequence in DNA is TGTGCCAGTTTCGGAGGTCTAGGGACAGGGGGCTACGAGCAGTACTTC. This sequence encodes CASFGGLGTGGYEQYF.